Each of the 27 T cell receptor beta chains below was sequenced from the same sample in a study of T cell clonotyping in hematopoietic cell transplantation. Time point meaning: recipient sample about 28 days before transplant, after cytoreduction. Only in-frame clones appear in the TCRdb table, and some are missing; sequencing was by immunoSEQ multiplex PCR. The table has under 35,000 clones, around 70% seen once; the top ten hold approximately 5.9%. Sequencing used peripheral blood mononuclear cells, obtained before stem cell transplant. The receptors stem from a man over 45 with myelodysplastic syndrome. Some clones in this sample may be carry-over from other donors' samples.

The chain couples TRBV29-1 to TRBJ2-1; TRBD2 matches 7 bases. The V segment lost 1 base and the J segment 7 bases; nucleotides outside the gene matches: 10. CDR1 and CDR2 (germline): SQVTM, ANQGSEA. The CDR3 spans 15 residues. CDR3 sequence: CSVEVGRGYGNEQFF. The CDR3 bases are TGCAGCGTTGAAGTTGGGCGGGGGTATGGGAATGAGCAGTTCTTC.

V and J are TRBV30 and TRBJ1-6, with 7 bases matching TRBD1. Germline V CDR1 and CDR2: GTSNPN, SVGIG (reference sequence). V gave up 5 bases and J gave up 13 bases; unmatched junction bases: 14. This CDR3 comprises 14 residues. The CDR3 nucleotides read TGTGCCTGGGTACAGGGGCGCTCCTTGCGCCCCCTCCACTTT. Translation gives CAWVQGRSLRPLHF.

The V call is TRBV9, the J call TRBJ1-2, with TRBD1 matching over 8 bases. This CDR3 is 15 amino acids long. The trim removed 1 base at V and 3 bases at J, leaving 5 bases unmatched. The V gene's germline CDR1 is SGDLS and CDR2 YYNGEE. The CDR3 DNA is TGTGCCAGCAGCGTATTCGACAGGGGTGACTATGGCTACACCTTC. Protein: CASSVFDRGDYGYTF.

The gene calls are TRBV29-1 and TRBJ1-1, with D unclear. Germline CDR1 is SQVTM and CDR2 is ANQGSEA. This CDR3 contains 11 residues. V was shortened by 7 bases and J by 0 bases, with 6 bases between the two germline ends. For the CDR3, the DNA is TGCAGCGGATGGGTGAACACTGAAGCTTTCTTT. It yields the protein CSGWVNTEAFF.

The rearrangement uses TRBV28 and TRBJ2-3, with D hard to call. Trimming shortened V by 5 bases and J by 7 bases, and 16 bases separated the two germline ends. This CDR3 spans 14 amino acids. The germline CDR1 and CDR2 sequences are MDHEN and SYDVKM. The CDR3 reads CASSPPPGRNTQYF. The CDR3 DNA reads TGTGCCAGCAGTCCACCGCCTGGACGTAATACGCAGTATTTT.

A few counts support this clone. The V and J genes are TRBV19 and TRBJ1-1; D not certain. This CDR3 has 11 amino acids. With 3 bases removed from V and 7 bases from J, the gap between germline ends came to 6 bases. Germline CDR1 is LNHDA and CDR2 is SQIVND (reference sequence). The CDR3 nucleotides read TGTGCCAGTAGTATCGCGGGTGAAGCTTTCTTT. Translated: CASSIAGEAFF.

This sequence joins TRBV11-2 and TRBJ2-1, with 14 bases that match TRBD2. Germline V gene data show CDR1 as SGHAT and CDR2 as FQNNGV. With 5 bases clipped from V and 1 base from J, the junction kept 7 bases outside the gene matches. This CDR3 is 18 amino acids long. The CDR3 coding sequence is TGTGCCAGCAGCCCAGGACTAGCGGGGGGTAGGTCCTACAATGAGCAGTTCTTC. It is translated as CASSPGLAGGRSYNEQFF.

The chain recombines TRBV28 with TRBJ1-1; D is unresolved. Trimming removed 7 bases at V and 1 base at J, with 10 bases between. The CDR3 contains 13 residues. CDR1 is MDHEN and CDR2 is SYDVKM in the germline V gene. The CDR3 sequence: CASNGDWNTEAFF. DNA of the CDR3: TGTGCCAGCAATGGAGACTGGAACACTGAAGCTTTCTTT.

The V gene is TRBV4-3, the J gene TRBJ2-7, with no clear D. The length of the CDR3 is 15 residues. Germline CDR1 LGHNA, CDR2 YSLEER. V shed 3 bases and J shed 3 bases, with 15 bases lying between them. CDR3: CASSHQDLPHYEQYF. For the CDR3, the DNA is TGCGCCAGCAGCCACCAGGACCTACCCCACTACGAGCAGTACTTC.

This clone was picked up one time. Distinct nucleotide sequences in the sample also encode this CDR3. The chain is built from TRBV30 and TRBJ1-5, with D unclear. The germline gives CDR1 GTSNPN, CDR2 SVGIG (reference sequence). This CDR3 contains 12 residues. Trimming cost V 2 bases and J 2 bases, with 4 bases left between them. Here the CDR3 DNA reads TGTGCCTGGAGTAGAGGCAATCAGCCCCAGCATTTT. Protein product: CAWSRGNQPQHF.

The chain employs TRBV6-1 and TRBJ1-4; no definite D call. Germline values: CDR1 MNHNS, CDR2 SASEGT. The CDR3 contains 15 residues. The V end lost 6 bases, the J end lost 5 bases, and 16 bases lay between the germline ends. This CDR3 is CASRDVPRANEKLFF. CDR3 nucleotide sequence: TGTGCCAGCAGGGACGTACCGCGAGCAAATGAAAAACTGTTTTTT.

This chain links TRBV14 with TRBJ2-6; D unclear. The length of the CDR3 is 14 residues. V was cut by 4 bases and J by 4 bases, with 8 bases left in between. CDR1 and CDR2 (germline): SGHDN, FVKESK. The CDR3 DNA is TGTGCCAGCAGCCTTGTATCCGGGGCCAACGTCCTGACTTTC. It encodes CASSLVSGANVLTF.

V and J are TRBV5-6 and TRBJ2-2, with D possibly TRBD1 on 5 matching bases. This CDR3 has 14 residues. Trimming stripped 4 bases from V and 1 base from J, with 8 bases between. Germline values: CDR1 SGHDT, CDR2 YYEEEE. CDR3 nucleotide sequence: TGTGCCAGCAGCCGACAGATGAACACCGGGGAGCTGTTTTTT. It encodes CASSRQMNTGELFF.

This clone is medium-sized (0.01 to 0.1%) within its sample. This chain joins TRBV30 and TRBJ2-7; D call uncertain. CDR1 and CDR2 (germline): GTSNPN, SVGIG (reference sequence). The CDR3 contains 12 residues. Trimming pared 2 bases from V and 2 bases from J, leaving 7 bases between. DNA of the CDR3: TGTGCCTGGAGTAGGTCGCCCTACGAGCAGTACTTC. It codes for CAWSRSPYEQYF.

The chain links TRBV5-1 to TRBJ1-1; 9 bases align to TRBD1. Germline V gene lookup returns CDR1 SGHRS and CDR2 YFSETQ. The CDR3 totals 16 residues. Losses at the gene ends were 3 bases for V and 3 bases for J; bases not matched to a gene: 9. The CDR3 sequence is CASSWRDREGDTEAFF. The CDR3 region has the DNA TGCGCCAGCAGCTGGCGGGACAGGGAGGGGGACACTGAAGCTTTCTTT.

The rearrangement uses TRBV7-6 and TRBJ2-2; no clear D. The length of the CDR3 is 17 residues. Germline CDR1 SGHVS, CDR2 FNYEAQ. Trimming removed 1 base from V and 4 bases from J, with 16 bases in between. CDR3 residues: CASSLVLKGKSTGELFF. DNA for the CDR3: TGTGCCAGCAGCTTAGTTCTAAAGGGAAAGTCCACCGGGGAGCTGTTTTTT.

V is TRBV30 and J is TRBJ1-4; D might be TRBD1 (6 bases). The length of the CDR3 is 22 residues. V was shortened by 0 bases and J by 0 bases, with 29 bases between the two germline ends. Germline CDR1 reads GTSNPN; CDR2 reads SVGIG (reference sequence). Here the CDR3 DNA reads TGTGCCTGGAGTGTAAGACCCGTTGGCGGGGGCTCGGGACTCGCAACTAATGAAAAACTGTTTTTT. The encoded protein is CAWSVRPVGGGSGLATNEKLFF.

A few counts support this clone. The chain uses TRBV5-6 and TRBJ2-7, with D unresolved. Between the trimmed V and J ends, which lost 4 bases and 0 bases, there was a span of 8 bases. CDR1 is SGHDT, CDR2 YYEEEE, per germline. The CDR3 runs to 13 residues. The CDR3 here is CASSREYSYEQYF. CDR3 nucleotides: TGTGCCAGCAGCCGTGAATACTCCTACGAGCAGTACTTC.

The chain recombines TRBV29-1 with TRBJ2-2, with D perhaps being TRBD1 or TRBD2 (5 bases each). Germline V gene data show CDR1 as SQVTM and CDR2 as ANQGSEA. V lost 3 bases, J lost 5 bases, and 13 bases lay in between. The CDR3 contains 14 residues. In DNA, the CDR3 is TGCAGCGTTGACCGGGAAGGGGAAACCGGGGAGCTGTTTTTT. Protein: CSVDREGETGELFF.

This clone was found a few times. The genes are TRBV7-2 and TRBJ2-2; D ambiguous. This CDR3 has 13 residues. Germline lookup yields CDR1 SGHTA and CDR2 FQGNSA. V was cut by 7 bases and J by 1 base, with 7 bases left in between. CDR3 region: CASILGNTGELFF. For the CDR3, the DNA is TGTGCCAGCATCCTAGGGAACACCGGGGAGCTGTTTTTT.

V usage is TRBV6-5 and J usage is TRBJ2-2, with a possible D match to TRBD1 (5 bases). Per germline, CDR1 MNHEY and CDR2 SVGAGI. Trimming removed 6 bases at V and 7 bases at J, with 18 bases between. The CDR3 covers 15 residues. CDR3 protein: CASRTGRVWDGELFF. In DNA form, the CDR3 reads TGTGCCAGCAGGACGGGCAGGGTGTGGGACGGGGAGCTGTTTTTT.

This chain links TRBV28 with TRBJ2-5; D is possibly TRBD2 (5 bases). From germline, CDR1 is MDHEN and CDR2 SYDVKM. Between the trimmed V and J ends, which lost 2 bases and 3 bases, there was a span of 10 bases. The CDR3 extends over 14 amino acids. The CDR3 bases are TGTGCCAGCAGTTTACGAGGGATGAAAGAGACCCAGTACTTC. It translates to CASSLRGMKETQYF.

The chain has TRBV6-1 and TRBJ1-6; a weak D match, TRBD1 (5 bases). V lost 4 bases, J lost 5 bases, and 12 bases lay in between. The CDR3 sequence is 15 residues long. Germline loops: CDR1 MNHNS, CDR2 SASEGT. The CDR3 spells CASSVSGRDNSPLHF. CDR3 nucleotide sequence: TGTGCCAGCAGTGTCTCGGGACGAGATAATTCACCCCTCCACTTT.

The V call is TRBV7-2, the J call TRBJ1-2; TRBD1 matches 10 bases. The CDR3 covers 14 residues. Unmatched junction bases numbered 7, after V lost 5 bases and J lost 7 bases. Germline V gives CDR1 SGHTA, CDR2 FQGNSA. CDR3 sequence: CASSKGQGVGGYTF. CDR3 DNA sequence: TGTGCCAGCAGCAAAGGACAGGGGGTAGGTGGCTACACCTTC.

The rearrangement joins TRBV5-1 to TRBJ1-1; the D gene is possibly TRBD1 (6 bases). Looked up from germline, CDR1 is SGHRS and CDR2 is YFSETQ. This CDR3 has 14 residues. V was trimmed by 5 bases and J by 1 base, leaving 12 bases between them. The CDR3 region is CASRDYRANTEAFF. DNA of the CDR3: TGCGCCAGCAGAGACTACAGGGCGAACACTGAAGCTTTCTTT.

The chain joins TRBV19 to TRBJ1-5; D remains ambiguous. The V and J ends lost 10 bases and 5 bases respectively, with 9 bases between them. The V gene's germline CDR1 is LNHDA and CDR2 SQIVND (reference sequence). CDR3 size: 11 residues. CDR3 nucleotides: TGTGCCACTGGGAGCCATCAGCCCCAGCATTTT. Translated, it gives CATGSHQPQHF.

A single count supports this clone. This CDR3 reads CASSSTSGGPETQYF. For the CDR3, the DNA is TGTGCCAGCAGTTCTACTAGCGGGGGGCCGGAGACCCAGTACTTC. The rearrangement links TRBV6-1 to TRBJ2-5, with 12 bases identical to TRBD2. The CDR3 runs 15 residues. J was trimmed by 5 bases and V by 5 bases; bases with no gene match: 6. Germline V gene lookup returns CDR1 MNHNS and CDR2 SASEGT.